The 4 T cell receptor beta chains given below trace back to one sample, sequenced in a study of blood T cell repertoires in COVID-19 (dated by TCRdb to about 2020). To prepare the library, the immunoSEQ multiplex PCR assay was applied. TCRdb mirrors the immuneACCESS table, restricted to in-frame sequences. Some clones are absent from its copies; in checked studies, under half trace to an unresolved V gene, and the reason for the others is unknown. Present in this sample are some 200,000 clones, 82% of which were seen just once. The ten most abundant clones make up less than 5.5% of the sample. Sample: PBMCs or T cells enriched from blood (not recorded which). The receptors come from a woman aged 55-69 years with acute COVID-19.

The CDR3 region is CSVEDHPGLLTGELFF. CDR3 sequence (DNA): TGCAGCGTTGAAGATCACCCAGGCTTGTTGACGGGGGAGCTGTTTTTT. The V and J genes are TRBV29-1 and TRBJ2-2; D unresolved. The V gene's germline CDR1 is SQVTM and CDR2 ANQGSEA. Trimming shortened V by 0 bases and J by 8 bases, and 19 bases separated the two germline ends. This CDR3 is built from 16 residues.

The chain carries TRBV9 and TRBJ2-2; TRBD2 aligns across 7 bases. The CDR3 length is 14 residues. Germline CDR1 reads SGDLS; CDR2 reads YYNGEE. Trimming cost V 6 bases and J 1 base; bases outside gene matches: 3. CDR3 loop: CASTSGENTGELFF. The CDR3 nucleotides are TGTGCCAGCACTAGCGGAGAGAACACCGGGGAGCTGTTTTTT.

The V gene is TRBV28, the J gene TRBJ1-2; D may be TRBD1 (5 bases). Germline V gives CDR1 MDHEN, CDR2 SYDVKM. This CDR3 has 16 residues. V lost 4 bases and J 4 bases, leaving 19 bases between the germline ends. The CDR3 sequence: CASSYSGSVQAYGYTF. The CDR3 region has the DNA TGTGCCAGCAGTTACTCCGGATCGGTACAGGCCTATGGCTACACCTTC.

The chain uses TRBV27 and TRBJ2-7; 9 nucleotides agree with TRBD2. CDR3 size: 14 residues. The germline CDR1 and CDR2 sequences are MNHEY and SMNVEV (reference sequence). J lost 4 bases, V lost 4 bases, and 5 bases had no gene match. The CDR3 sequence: CASSSAGGRYEQYF. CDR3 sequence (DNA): TGTGCCAGCAGTTCGGCGGGAGGGAGGTACGAGCAGTACTTC.